This paragraph covers one TCR beta chain sequence. Antigen: not known. Sequenced by immunoSEQ multiplex PCR; TCRdb stores in-frame clones only, minus some. The sample contains 45,000 to 65,000 clones, around 87% of which appear only once. These data belong to a study of OX40 agonist ivuxolimab in advanced cancers. Study-level results: Certain nonresponding patients likewise had low normalized T-cell clonal expansion. At 0.1 to 3.0 mg/kg, clonal expansion of CD4+ and CD8+ blood T cells had occurred by week 6.

The sample consisted of CD4+ or CD8+ T cells sorted from blood, taken in a trial of the OX40 agonist ivuxolimab. The clonotype comes from an adult with an advanced solid tumor such as melanoma, head and neck, liver or kidney cancer.

CDR3 nucleotides: TGTGCCAGTAGCTCTAGCGGGGAGAACTACGAGCAGTACTTC. Protein sequence: CASSSSGENYEQYF. This chain connects TRBV19 to TRBJ2-7, with 9 bases lining up with TRBD2. This CDR3 comprises 14 residues. The germline CDR1 and CDR2 sequences are LNHDA and SQIVND (reference sequence). V lost 6 bases to trimming and J lost 3 bases; unmatched junction nucleotides: 6.